This TCR beta chain originates from a study of regulatory T cells in long-lasting Graves disease. Study results and limitations: Gene preferences differed: TRBV28, TRBJ1-2, TRBJ2-5 in persistent cases. Persistent Graves' patients showed a TCR diversity that was lower than that of newly diagnosed ones.

In this sample, this clonotype turned up many times. The antigen is undetermined. The sample's time point: persistent/refractory GD, antithyroid drugs over 5 years with positive TRAb. From RNA extracted from PBMCs, the TCR library was made. The source of the patients was an endocrinology department in Xi'an, China. The germline V gene has CDR1 SGHAT and CDR2 FQNNGV. The CDR3 is made up of 15 amino acids. Trimming took 1 base from V and 4 from J, leaving 13 bases between them. To make TCR beta libraries, researchers used iRepertoire HTBI primers and Arm-PCR of CDR3 regions. In the authors' methods: Throughout the samples, researchers identified 62 TRBV and some 13 TRBJ segments. MiXCR, applied by TCRdb to the multiplex PCR reads, yields one record per CDR3 protein. In this record, the V and J calls reflect TCRdb's handling and not the investigators' own analysis. The profile shows around 460,000 distinct CDR3 sequences, roughly 21% of them singletons.

V and J are TRBV11-2 and TRBJ1-2, with D perhaps TRBD1 (6 bases). This clonotype was sampled from a female donor with Graves disease. The specimen was peripheral blood mononuclear cells (PBMCs), collected when the disease was refractory, from a patient treated with antithyroid drugs. The CDR3: CASSLASGGVYGYTF. The CDR3 nucleotides read TGTGCCAGCAGCTTAGCCTCGGGGGGCGTCTATGGCTACACCTTC. Full variable domain (outside the CDR3, taken from reference TRBV11-2 and TRBJ1-2): EAGVAQSPRYKIIEKRQSVAFWCNPISGHATLYWYQQILGQGPKLLIQFQNNGVVDDSQLPKDRFSAERLKGVDSTLKIQPAKLEDSAVYLCASSLASGGVYGYTFGSGTRLTVV.